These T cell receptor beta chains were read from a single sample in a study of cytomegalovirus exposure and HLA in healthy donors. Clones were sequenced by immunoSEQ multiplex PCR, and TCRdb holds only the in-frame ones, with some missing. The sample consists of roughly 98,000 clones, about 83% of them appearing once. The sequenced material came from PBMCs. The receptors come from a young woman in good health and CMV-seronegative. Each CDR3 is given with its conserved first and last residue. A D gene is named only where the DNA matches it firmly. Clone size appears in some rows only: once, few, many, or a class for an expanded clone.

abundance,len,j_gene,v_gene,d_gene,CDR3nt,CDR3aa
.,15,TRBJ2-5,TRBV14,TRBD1,TGTGCCAGCAGCCAAGGGGACAGGTTTTCGGAGACCCAGTACTTC,CASSQGDRFSETQYF
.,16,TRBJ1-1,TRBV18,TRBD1,TGTGCCAGCTCACCACTCCAGGGGGCCTCGAGAACTGAAGCTTTCTTT,CASSPLQGASRTEAFF
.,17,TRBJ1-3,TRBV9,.,TGTGCCAGCAGCGTGAACCCCCAGGTTCCCTCTGGAAACACCATATATTTT,CASSVNPQVPSGNTIYF
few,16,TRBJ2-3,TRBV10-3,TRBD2,TGTGCCATCAGTGAGTCCGGGCTAGCGGGGACAGATACGCAGTATTTT,CAISESGLAGTDTQYF
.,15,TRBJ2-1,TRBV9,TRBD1,TGTGCCAGCAGCGTAGGGCAGGGGGCTTTCAATGAGCAGTTCTTC,CASSVGQGAFNEQFF
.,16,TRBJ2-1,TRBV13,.,TGTGCCAGCAGCTTAGGACAGGCCCCTTTGCTTTATGAGCAGTTCTTC,CASSLGQAPLLYEQFF
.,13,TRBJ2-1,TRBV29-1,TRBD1,TGCAGCGTCGGGACAGGGGTTGTCAATGAGCAGTTCTTC,CSVGTGVVNEQFF
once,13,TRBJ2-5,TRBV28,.,TGTGCCAGCAGTTTACCAGGTGGAGAGACCCAGTACTTC,CASSLPGGETQYF
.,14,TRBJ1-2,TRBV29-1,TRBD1,TGCAGCGTTGAACAGGGGGCGGACCGGCATGGCTACACCTTC,CSVEQGADRHGYTF
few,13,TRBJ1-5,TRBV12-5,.,TGTGCTAGTGCGTCCCAGAGCAATCAGCCCCAGCATTTT,CASASQSNQPQHF
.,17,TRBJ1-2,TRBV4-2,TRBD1,TGTGCCAGCAGCCTCGAACAGGGGACAGGTTTGAACTATGGCTACACCTTC,CASSLEQGTGLNYGYTF
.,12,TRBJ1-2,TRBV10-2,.,TGCGCCAGCAGTGAACAGTTCTATGGCTACACCTTC,CASSEQFYGYTF
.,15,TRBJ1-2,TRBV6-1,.,TGTGCCAGCACCGGCGGGGGACAATTTAACTATGGCTACACCTTC,CASTGGGQFNYGYTF
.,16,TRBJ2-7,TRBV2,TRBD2,TGTGCCAGCGGAGCCGTTAGCGGGAGATTGTCCTACGAGCAGTACTTC,CASGAVSGRLSYEQYF
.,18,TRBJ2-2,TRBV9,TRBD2,TGTGCCAGCAGCTTCCTGGCGGGGGGGCCCTTGAACACCGGGGAGCTGTTTTTT,CASSFLAGGPLNTGELFF
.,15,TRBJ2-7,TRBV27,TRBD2,TGTGCCAGCAGTTTAACGTCCGGGGACTACTACGAGCAGTACTTC,CASSLTSGDYYEQYF
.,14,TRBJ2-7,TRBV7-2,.,TGTGCCAGCAGCACCGGCGGGACTCTGAACGAGCAGTACTTC,CASSTGGTLNEQYF
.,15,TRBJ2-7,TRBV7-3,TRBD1,TGTGCCAGCAGCAAGGGACAGGTGGGATCCTACGAGCAGTACTTC,CASSKGQVGSYEQYF